The 6 T cell receptor beta chains reported below all come from one sample, sequenced in a study of persistence of HIV-infected CD4 T cells (TCRdb year 2020). The sample's treatment or condition label, decoded: suppressive antiretroviral therapy. Cells were stimulated with anti-CD3/anti-CD28 magnetic beads as a nonspecific positive control representing the CD4+ T cell repertoire. CD4+ T cells that responded were sorted based on upregulation of both CD40 ligand and CD69. The immunoSEQ hsTCRB assay version 4, run in survey mode, was used to sequence TCRbeta repertoires from genomic DNA. Here the immuneACCESS table is served through TCRdb, limited to in-frame sequences with V and J called. Missing clones are a known gap in these copies; in checked studies unresolved V genes cover under half, and the rest lacks a known reason. In this sample the table shows roughly 45,000 clones, around 92% of which occur a single time. The ten most abundant clones make up 1% of the sample.

For these TCRs, the target antigens are not known. The material was CD4+ T cells sorted from PBMCs after approximately 20-hour stimulation, obtained from a patient who received antiretroviral therapy. The meaning of the sample's cell subset or site label: CD40L+CD69+ CD4 T cells responding to anti-CD3/anti-CD28 beads, representing the overall repertoire. These receptors all stem from an adult man with HIV who was CMV-seropositive.

The genes are TRBV10-2 and TRBJ2-7; D is ambiguous. Trimming took 3 bases from V and 13 from J, leaving 13 bases between them. CDR1 is WSHSY, CDR2 SAAADI, per germline. This CDR3 contains 11 residues. The CDR3 DNA follows: TGCGCCAGCAGTGACGTAAGGACCTATTACTTC. Its protein product is CASSDVRTYYF.

A single count supports this clone. The chain is built from TRBV5-5 and TRBJ1-3; 7 nucleotides line up with TRBD1. With 5 bases clipped from V and 2 bases from J, the junction kept 4 bases outside the gene matches. The V gene's germline CDR1 is SGHKS and CDR2 YYEKEE (reference sequence). The CDR3 runs to 14 residues. In nucleotides, the CDR3 is TGTGCCAGCAGAGACAGGGACCCTGGAAACACCATATATTTT. Amino acid sequence: CASRDRDPGNTIYF.

The V call is TRBV15, the J call TRBJ2-7, with TRBD2 identical over 8 bases. The V and J ends lost 3 bases and 5 bases, in that order; junction bases with no gene match: 9. Looked up from germline, CDR1 is LNHNV and CDR2 is YYDKDF (reference sequence). The CDR3 runs to 15 residues. The CDR3: CATSSAGGVRDEQYF. CDR3 coding DNA: TGTGCCACCAGCAGCGCGGGGGGTGTCAGAGACGAGCAGTACTTC. The full variable domain, rest sourced from reference TRBV15 and TRBJ2-7, is DAMVIQNPRYQVTQFGKPVTLSCSQTLNHNVMYWYQQKSSQAPKLLFHYYDKDFNNEADTPDNFQSRRPNTSFCFLDIRSPGLGDTAMYLCATSSAGGVRDEQYFGPGTRLTVT.

This sequence joins TRBV7-3 and TRBJ1-5; D uncertain. Looked up from germline, CDR1 is SGHTA and CDR2 is FQGTGA. CDR3 length equals 13 residues. Trimming cost V 1 base and J 5 bases, with 6 bases left between them. The CDR3 reads CASSLSPDQPQHF. The CDR3 nucleotides read TGTGCCAGCAGCTTAAGCCCCGATCAGCCCCAGCATTTT. Drawing the rest from reference TRBV7-3 and TRBJ1-5, the complete variable domain is GAGVSQTPSNKVTEKGKYVELRCDPISGHTALYWYRQSLGQGPEFLIYFQGTGAADDSGLPNDRFFAVRPEGSVSTLKIQRTERGDSAVYLCASSLSPDQPQHFGDGTRLSIL.

The chain uses TRBV29-1 and TRBJ1-2; D gene ambiguous. The CDR3 spans 12 residues. Between the trimmed V and J ends, which lost 7 bases and 10 bases, there was a span of 19 bases. Per the germline V gene, CDR1 is SQVTM and CDR2 is ANQGSEA. The CDR3 sequence is CSALEGGPYYTF. As DNA, the CDR3 is TGCAGCGCCCTTGAGGGTGGACCTTACTACACCTTC.

The rearrangement uses TRBV19 and TRBJ1-5, with a possible D match to TRBD1 (5 bases). Germline assignment: CDR1 LNHDA and CDR2 SQIVND (reference sequence). CDR3 length: 16 residues. The V end lost 1 base, the J end lost 4 bases, and 14 bases lay between the germline ends. The CDR3 here is CASSIGSGPLNQPQHF. DNA of the CDR3: TGTGCCAGTAGTATAGGTTCGGGGCCTCTAAATCAGCCCCAGCATTTT.